The 11 T cell receptor beta chains below come from one sample, sequenced in a study of shared T cell receptors in the human thymus. The method was immunoSEQ multiplex PCR; TCRdb's version includes in-frame clones alone and lacks a portion of them. The sample comprises some 760,000 clones, 70% to 90% of which are singletons, and roughly 0.01% rests with the top ten. In addition, the sample was reused for a study of human thymus T cells.

Sequencing was carried out using thymocytes. These receptors were collected from a girl less than two years old with a congenital heart defect.

The V and J genes are TRBV6-5 and TRBJ1-2; D remains unclear. The CDR3 covers 13 residues. V dropped 4 bases and J dropped 4 bases, with 10 bases sitting between them. Germline V gene sequence: CDR1 MNHEY, CDR2 SVGAGI. The CDR3 region is CASSSMGTYGYTF. The CDR3 DNA reads as TGTGCCAGCAGTTCGATGGGCACCTATGGCTACACCTTC.

V gene TRBV19 combines with J gene TRBJ2-7; tentatively, D is TRBD2 (6 bases). Trimming took 5 bases from V and 1 from J, leaving 21 bases between them. CDR3 length: 17 residues. Germline-derived CDR1 and CDR2 are LNHDA and SQIVND (reference sequence). CDR3 protein: CASSFLPGRGESYEQYF. The CDR3 region has the DNA TGTGCCAGTAGTTTTCTCCCGGGACGCGGGGAATCCTACGAGCAGTACTTC.

This clone was counted between two and nine times. V usage is TRBV2 and J usage is TRBJ1-2; TRBD1 matches 8 bases. From germline, CDR1 is SNHLY and CDR2 FYNNEI. V lost 7 bases and J lost 3; bases outside the gene matches: 7. CDR3 size: 14 residues. The CDR3 spells CASNLRGPDYGYTF. CDR3 DNA sequence: TGTGCCAGCAACCTCAGGGGGCCGGACTATGGCTACACCTTC. The entire variable domain, with the rest obtained from reference TRBV2 and TRBJ1-2, is as follows: EPEVTQTPSHQVTQMGQEVILRCVPISNHLYFYWYRQILGQKVEFLVSFYNNEISEKSEIFDDQFSVERPDGSNFTLKIRSTKLEDSAMYFCASNLRGPDYGYTFGSGTRLTVV.

This chain uses TRBV4-3 with TRBJ1-6; 7 bases align to TRBD1. V lost 2 bases to trimming and J lost 5 bases; unmatched junction nucleotides: 12. The CDR3 contains 18 residues. CDR1 LGHNA and CDR2 YSLEER come from the germline V gene. The CDR3 DNA reads as TGCGCCAGCAGCCAACTCCGAGCCGGGACAGAACATAATTCACCCCTCCACTTT. Translation gives CASSQLRAGTEHNSPLHF.

The chain combines TRBV4-1 with TRBJ1-4; perhaps TRBD1 as D (5 bases). Trimming shortened V by 0 bases and J by 7 bases, and 12 bases separated the two germline ends. The CDR3 has 15 residues. Germline V CDR1 and CDR2: MGHRA, YSYEKL. CDR3 sequence: CASSQDGHLSEKLFF. CDR3 nucleotides: TGCGCCAGCAGCCAAGACGGACATTTAAGTGAAAAACTGTTTTTT.

This clone was counted once. This rearrangement joins TRBV7-6 to TRBJ2-4, with 7 bases matching TRBD2. CDR1 is SGHVS, CDR2 FNYEAQ, per germline. V dropped 0 bases and J dropped 4; count of bases not matched to a gene: 15. This CDR3 is built from 19 residues. CDR3 sequence: CASSLAPSREVGGKNIQYF. For the CDR3, the DNA is TGTGCCAGCAGCTTAGCTCCGAGCCGGGAGGTAGGAGGTAAAAACATTCAGTACTTC.

The chain combines TRBV12-5 with TRBJ1-3; 8 positions agree with TRBD1. This CDR3 is 19 amino acids long. Germline V gene lookup returns CDR1 LGHNT and CDR2 FRNRAP. Losses at the gene ends were 1 base for V and 1 base for J; bases not matched to a gene: 12. CDR3 loop: CASGLAGQGRIGSGNTIYF. The CDR3, as DNA: TGTGCTAGTGGTTTGGCCGGACAGGGAAGGATTGGGTCTGGAAACACCATATATTTT.

This sequence joins TRBV6-5 and TRBJ1-2, with 9 positions matching TRBD1. The CDR3 has 15 amino acids. Trimming took 2 bases from V and 8 from J; bases not matched to a gene: 9. The germline gives CDR1 MNHEY, CDR2 SVGAGI. This chain's CDR3 is CASSYVDRGFEGYTF. Written as DNA, the CDR3 is TGTGCCAGCAGTTACGTGGACAGGGGTTTTGAGGGCTACACCTTC.

J is TRBJ1-6 and V is TRBV7-2, with D tentatively TRBD1 (6 bases). Deletions cut 5 bases from V and 5 bases from J, with 16 bases between. Germline V gives CDR1 SGHTA, CDR2 FQGNSA. CDR3 length: 16 residues. CDR3 sequence reads: CASSVGRKGDNSPLHF. The CDR3 region has the DNA TGTGCCAGCAGCGTAGGAAGAAAGGGGGATAATTCACCCCTCCACTTT.

The CDR3 nucleotides are TGTGCCAGCAGTCCCGGGGGGACTCAAGAGACCCAGTACTTC. Translated: CASSPGGTQETQYF. The V call is TRBV6-5, the J call TRBJ2-5; TRBD2 matches 7 bases. Germline V gene data show CDR1 as MNHEY and CDR2 as SVGAGI. V lost 5 bases and J lost 2; bases outside the gene matches: 5. CDR3 length equals 14 residues.

This chain connects TRBV7-8 to TRBJ2-5, with 7 bases identical to TRBD2. This CDR3 has 16 amino acids. V shed 8 bases and J 2 bases; nucleotides not matched to a gene: 14. Germline CDR1 and CDR2: SGHVS and FQNEAQ. In nucleotides, the CDR3 is TGTGCCAGCGCGGGGCCTAGCGGAGAATTACAAGAGACCCAGTACTTC. Protein: CASAGPSGELQETQYF.